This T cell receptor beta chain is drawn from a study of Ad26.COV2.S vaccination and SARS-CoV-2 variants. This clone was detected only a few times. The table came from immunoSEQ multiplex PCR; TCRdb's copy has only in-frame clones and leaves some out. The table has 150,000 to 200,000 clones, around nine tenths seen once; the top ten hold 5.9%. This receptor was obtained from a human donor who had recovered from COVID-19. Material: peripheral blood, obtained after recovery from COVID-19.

CDR3 coding DNA: TGTGCCAGCAGTTTATCGAGAGGCAGGGGCCGACTTAATCAGCCCCAGCATTTT. It translates to CASSLSRGRGRLNQPQHF. The chain carries TRBV27 and TRBJ1-5; possible D gene TRBD1, 6 bases. Germline CDR1 MNHEY, CDR2 SMNVEV (reference sequence). CDR3 length: 18 amino acids. V was shortened by 0 bases and J by 4 bases, with 19 bases between the two germline ends.